This T cell receptor (beta chain) was identified during a study of Tregs in tolerant kidney transplant recipients. Study observations and caveats: Activated donor B cell expansion appeared to reveal the most relevant donor-specific TCRbeta repertoire. Biological reproducibility was not directly addressed in this study. The small number of patients limits these findings pending further validation.

Unstimulated regulatory T cells (CD4+CD25+CD127-), CD4+CD25- non-regulatory cells, CD4 and CD8 cells were FACS-sorted from thawed PBMCs. Trimming stripped 5 bases from V and 11 bases from J, with 15 bases between. This CDR3 has 12 residues. Germline lookup yields CDR1 LNHDA and CDR2 SQIVND (reference sequence). The data were produced by immunoSEQ multiplex PCR, yet TCRdb's version contains in-frame clones alone and is incomplete. The repertoire has about 240,000 clones, 65% to 85% of them found once; the top ten carry less than 0.75%. On this clone itself: Its antigen is currently unknown.

Specimen: CD4+ T cells from blood. The TCR was taken from a human donor in good health. The rearrangement links TRBV19 to TRBJ1-1; possible D gene TRBD1, 6 bases. CDR3 residues: CASSPWTEPAFF. The CDR3 nucleotides read TGTGCCAGTAGTCCCTGGACAGAGCCGGCTTTCTTT.